The source of this TCR beta chain is a study of OX40 agonist ivuxolimab in advanced cancers. Study-wide points: Still undetermined is the antigen specificity of the expanded peripheral T cells. Partial responders at 0.1-3.0 mg/kg had among the lowest clonal expansion.

Clones were sequenced by immunoSEQ multiplex PCR, and TCRdb holds only the in-frame ones, with some missing. This table holds around 67,000 clones, 90% to 95% found once. About this clone itself: Its antigen remains unidentified.

The starting material was CD4+ or CD8+ T cells sorted from blood, obtained in a trial of the OX40 agonist ivuxolimab. This TCR derives from an adult with an advanced solid tumor such as melanoma, head and neck, liver or kidney cancer.

The CDR3 region is CASSLAGAKNIQYF. In DNA, the CDR3 is TGTGCCAGCAGTTTAGCTGGGGCCAAAAACATTCAGTACTTC. The rearrangement links TRBV28 to TRBJ2-4; D is unresolved. This CDR3 is built from 14 residues. Trimming stripped 2 bases from V and 1 base from J, with 6 bases between. The germline V gene encodes CDR1 MDHEN and CDR2 SYDVKM.